This TCR beta chain was observed in a study of blood T cell repertoires in COVID-19. Study context: Acute and convalescent COVID-19 samples came from the United States, Italy and Spain. PBMCs, B-cell-depleted T cells, or T cells provided the cDNA or gDNA that made up the material.

This clone was observed once. Participants were aged roughly 18 to 90 years from about two dozen US areas. In assigning cohorts, the study relied on participant-reported clinical history. The table came from immunoSEQ multiplex PCR; TCRdb's copy has only in-frame clones and leaves some out. The table records approximately 82,000 clones, approximately 90% of them present only once. The germline gives CDR1 LNHDA, CDR2 SQIVND (reference sequence). This CDR3 region has 14 residues. V gave up 8 bases and J gave up 5 bases, with 16 bases separating them. Source material: PBMCs or T cells enriched from blood (not recorded which). This TCR derives from a woman aged 45-60 years with acute COVID-19. The genes are TRBV19 and TRBJ2-1; perhaps TRBD2 as D (6 bases). In nucleotides, the CDR3 is TGTGCCAGTCTTCCCCGGGGCGGGAACAATGAGCAGTTCTTC. Its protein product is CASLPRGGNNEQFF.